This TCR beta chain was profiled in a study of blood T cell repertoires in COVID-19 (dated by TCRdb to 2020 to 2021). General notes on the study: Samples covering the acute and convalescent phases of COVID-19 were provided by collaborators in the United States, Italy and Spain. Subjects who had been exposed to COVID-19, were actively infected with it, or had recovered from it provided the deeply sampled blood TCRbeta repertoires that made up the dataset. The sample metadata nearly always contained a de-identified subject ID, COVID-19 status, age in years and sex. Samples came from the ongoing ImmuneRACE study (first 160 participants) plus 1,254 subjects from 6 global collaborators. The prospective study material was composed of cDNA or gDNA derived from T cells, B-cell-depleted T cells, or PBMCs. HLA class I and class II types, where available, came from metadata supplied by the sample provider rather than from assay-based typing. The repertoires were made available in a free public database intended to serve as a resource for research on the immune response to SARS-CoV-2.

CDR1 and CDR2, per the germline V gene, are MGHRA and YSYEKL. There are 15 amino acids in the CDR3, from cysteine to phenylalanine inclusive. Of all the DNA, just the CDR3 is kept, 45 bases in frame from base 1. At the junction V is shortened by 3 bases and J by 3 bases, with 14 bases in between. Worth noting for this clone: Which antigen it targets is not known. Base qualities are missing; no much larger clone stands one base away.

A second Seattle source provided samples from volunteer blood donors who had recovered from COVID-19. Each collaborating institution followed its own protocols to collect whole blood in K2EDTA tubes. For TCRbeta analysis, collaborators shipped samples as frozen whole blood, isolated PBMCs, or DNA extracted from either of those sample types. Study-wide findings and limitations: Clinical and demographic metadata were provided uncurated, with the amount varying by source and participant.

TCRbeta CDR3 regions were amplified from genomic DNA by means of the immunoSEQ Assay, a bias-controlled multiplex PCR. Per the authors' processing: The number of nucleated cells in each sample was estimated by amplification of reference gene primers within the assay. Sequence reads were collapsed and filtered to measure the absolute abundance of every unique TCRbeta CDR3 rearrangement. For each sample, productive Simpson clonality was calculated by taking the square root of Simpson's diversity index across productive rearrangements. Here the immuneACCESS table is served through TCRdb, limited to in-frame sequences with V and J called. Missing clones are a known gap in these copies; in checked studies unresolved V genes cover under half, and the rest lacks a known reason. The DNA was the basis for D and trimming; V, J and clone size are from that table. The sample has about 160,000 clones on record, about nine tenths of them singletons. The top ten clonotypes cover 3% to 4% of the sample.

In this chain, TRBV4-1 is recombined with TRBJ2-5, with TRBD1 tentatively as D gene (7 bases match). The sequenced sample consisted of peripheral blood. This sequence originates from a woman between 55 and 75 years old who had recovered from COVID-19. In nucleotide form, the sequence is TGCGCCAGCAGCCAGGCGGGGACAGCCGAAGAGACCCAGTACTTC. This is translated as CASSQAGTAEETQYF.